The clone carrying this T cell receptor beta chain has more than one count but fewer than ten. Its antigen is as yet unknown. This entry is derived from a study of cytomegalovirus exposure and HLA in healthy donors. Overall study findings and caveats: In a later analysis, compared with equally common non-associated chains, HLA-associated beta chains were more expanded. Productive status was seen about 90% or about 30% of the time for most TCR beta V segments in an earlier analysis. Reportedly, TCR beta sequences accurately predicted HLA-A and HLA-B alleles in most subjects.

CDR1 and CDR2 from the germline V gene are LNHNV and YYDKDF (reference sequence). This CDR3 has 18 amino acids. V shed 3 bases, J shed 1 base, and the junction held 6 bases outside the gene matches. The PCR contained 60 Vbeta and 13 Jbeta primers. Sequencing was performed with immunoSEQ multiplex PCR; in TCRdb, only in-frame clones are kept and a portion is missing. The data show about 100,000 clones, around 80% seen once. The origin of this receptor is a man aged 30 to 45 in good health and CMV-seronegative. V gene TRBV15 combines with J gene TRBJ2-3; 14 bases are shared with TRBD2. Source material: PBMCs. CDR3 sequence (DNA): TGTGCCACCAGCAGGGGACTAGCGGGAGTTCTACGCACAGATACGCAGTATTTT. Translating it yields CATSRGLAGVLRTDTQYF.